This T cell receptor beta chain came from a study of blood T cell repertoires in COVID-19. Turning to the study itself: The analysed material was cDNA or gDNA that came from T cells, B-cell-depleted T cells, or PBMCs.

Original handling: Reference gene primer amplification yielded estimated nucleated cell counts. Sequencing was performed with immunoSEQ multiplex PCR; in TCRdb, only in-frame clones are kept and a portion is missing. Clone size and V and J calls were adopted from that table, with D and trimming inferred from the DNA. The sample yields some 330,000 clones, under 90% seen once. Germline-derived CDR1 and CDR2 are LNHDA and SQIVND (reference sequence). Losses at the gene ends were 4 bases for V and 0 bases for J; bases not matched to a gene: 8. This CDR3 is built from 19 residues. Participant ages covered roughly 18 to 89 years across 20 to 30 US areas. Cohort 3 donors were reported recovered after two negative PCRs, clearance, or symptom resolution.

The chain has TRBV19 and TRBJ2-6; 11 bases fit TRBD1. Sequenced: PBMCs or T cells enriched from blood (not recorded which). The clonotype originates from a man younger than 45 who had recovered from COVID-19. The CDR3 DNA sequence: TGTGCCAGTAGTACCCACCCGGGACAGGGGGTCTCTGGGGCCAACGTCCTGACTTTC. Its translation is CASSTHPGQGVSGANVLTF. The full variable domain, rest sourced from reference TRBV19 and TRBJ2-6, is DGGITQSPKYLFRKEGQNVTLSCEQNLNHDAMYWYRQDPGQGLRLIYYSQIVNDFQKGDIAEGYSVSREKKESFPLTVTSAQKNPTAFYLCASSTHPGQGVSGANVLTFGAGSRLTVL.